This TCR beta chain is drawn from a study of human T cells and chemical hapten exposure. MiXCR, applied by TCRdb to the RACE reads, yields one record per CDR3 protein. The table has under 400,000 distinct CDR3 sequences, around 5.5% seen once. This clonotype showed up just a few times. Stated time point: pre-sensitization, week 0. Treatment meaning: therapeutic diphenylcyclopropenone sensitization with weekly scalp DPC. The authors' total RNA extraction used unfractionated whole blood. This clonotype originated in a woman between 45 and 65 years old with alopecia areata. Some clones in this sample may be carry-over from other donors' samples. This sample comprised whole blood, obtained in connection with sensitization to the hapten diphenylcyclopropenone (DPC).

CDR3 DNA: TGTGCTAGTGGGCAGGGGTGGGATCAGCCCCAGCATTTT. Its protein is CASGQGWDQPQHF. J is TRBJ1-5 and V is TRBV12-5, with D perhaps TRBD1 (6 bases). The germline V gene encodes CDR1 LGHNT and CDR2 FRNRAP. There are 13 residues in the CDR3. Trimming shortened V by 6 bases and J by 5 bases, and 11 bases separated the two germline ends. Based on the CDR3 plus reference TRBV12-5 and TRBJ1-5, the full variable domain is DARVTQTPRHKVTEMGQEVTMRCQPILGHNTVFWYRQTMMQGLELLAYFRNRAPLDDSGMPKDRFSAEMPDATLATLKIQPSEPRDSAVYFCASGQGWDQPQHFGDGTRLSIL.